Frequency places the clone carrying this T cell receptor beta chain as medium-sized. Its antigen is not known. Each sample's input was 250 to 300 ng genomic DNA, approximately 37,500 genome equivalents. The data derive from a study of T cell clusters in autoimmune cytopenias. The overall study: A median age of roughly 64 years and mean of roughly 56 years characterized healthy donor controls.

Findings and caveats of the study: The T cell clusters were defined only in silico, without experimental functional validation.

One tube held mixed TRB-A and TRB-B primer pools for touch-down PCR. One entry per CDR3 protein, without DNA, is what TCRdb gives after re-calling the multiplex PCR reads. Its table records several thousand distinct CDR3 sequences. The data also belong to a second study, concerning T cell repertoires in aging, cancer and after chemotherapy. That paper adds: Age-matched healthy donors had significantly more diverse, less clonal blood TCR repertoires than untreated cancer patients.

The source material was peripheral blood. The TCR originated in a human donor in good health.

CDR3: CASSPEGKVAGPTDTQYF. The chain recombines TRBV18 with TRBJ2-3; the TCRdb D gene call, TRBD2, has no DNA to confirm it. The CDR3 extends over 18 amino acids. From germline, CDR1 is KGHSH and CDR2 LQKENI.